This T cell receptor (beta chain) was sequenced in a study of shared clonotypes between healthy human individuals. Study-level background: Each donor contributed plates that comprised three CD4 naive, three CD4 memory, two CD8 naive and one CD8 memory.

To note about this clone: What it recognizes is unknown. Mismatch with germline at one junction end may stem from a read error.

Once extracted for a subset, genomic DNA was divided evenly among several immunoSEQ plates. The protocol was immunoSEQ multiplex PCR, while the TCRdb copy is restricted to in-frame clones and leaves out a portion. The data contain under 2,500,000 clones, around 95% of them seen just once; the ten biggest clones take up 0.1% to 0.15%. Study observations and caveats: For naive CD4 cells, roughly 5% of clonotypes were shared across a few donors.

Sequences were obtained from naive CD4+ T cells sorted from blood. Subset reported: CD45RA+ positively selected. This TCR was sampled from a man between 18 and 29 years old in good health.

For the CDR3, the DNA is TGTGCCAGCAGCTCCTGGGACAGGGTGAACACCGAGGAGCTGTTTTTT. Translation: CASSSWDRVNTEELFF. V gene TRBV11-2 combines with J gene TRBJ2-2; the match to TRBD1 covers 9 bases. CDR3 size: 16 residues. Germline lookup yields CDR1 SGHAT and CDR2 FQNNGV. Full variable domain (outside the CDR3, taken from reference TRBV11-2 and TRBJ2-2): EAGVAQSPRYKIIEKRQSVAFWCNPISGHATLYWYQQILGQGPKLLIQFQNNGVVDDSQLPKDRFSAERLKGVDSTLKIQPAKLEDSAVYLCASSSWDRVNTEELFFGEGSRLTVL.